This T cell receptor (beta chain) came from a study of spatial heterogeneity in lung cancer. Individually, TCR cDNA molecules were each labelled with a unique molecular identifier. TCRdb reprocessed the 5' RACE reads with MiXCR, giving one entry per CDR3 protein. The sample records approximately 40,000 distinct CDR3 sequences, roughly an eighth being singletons. The time point denotes: sample taken at primary tumor resection. Unsorted samples of tumor, nontumor lung or frozen PBMC had their whole RNA sequenced. This CDR3 is built from 15 residues. Trimming pared 7 bases from V and 7 bases from J, leaving 23 bases between. Germline values: CDR1 MGHRA, CDR2 YSYEKL. This clonotype appeared many times.

The origin of this receptor is a male donor with early-stage non-small cell lung cancer. Here the sequenced sample was PBMCs, taken at surgery. This chain links TRBV4-1 with TRBJ2-7, with TRBD1 as a possible D gene (5 bases). In nucleotides, the CDR3 is TGCGCCAGCAAACACAGCAGGGCATCAGTGGGGGAGCAGTACTTC. This encodes CASKHSRASVGEQYF.